This is a list of T cell receptor beta chains from one sample in a study of cytomegalovirus exposure and HLA in healthy donors. This table comes from immunoSEQ multiplex PCR, and its TCRdb copy is limited to in-frame clones, with some not included. The sample includes over 100,000 clones, 77% of them seen just once. Sequenced sample: PBMCs. The receptors derive from a male donor in good health and CMV-seropositive. Both conserved end residues are part of each CDR3. Fields, in order: clone size, D gene, V gene, J gene, CDR3 protein, CDR3 DNA. D genes are given only for firm matches. The size field is filled for only some rows; it gives once, few, many or a size class.

abundance: -; d_gene: TRBD2; v_gene: TRBV19; j_gene: TRBJ2-7; CDR3aa: CASSMAGGAQYF; CDR3nt: TGTGCCAGTAGTATGGCGGGAGGGGCGCAGTACTTC
abundance: -; d_gene: TRBD2; v_gene: TRBV19; j_gene: TRBJ2-1; CDR3aa: CASTQDAGGPYNEQFF; CDR3nt: TGTGCCAGTACCCAGGATGCGGGAGGACCCTACAATGAGCAGTTCTTC
abundance: -; d_gene: TRBD2; v_gene: TRBV7-8; j_gene: TRBJ2-5; CDR3aa: CASSSEKRAGGGRTQYF; CDR3nt: TGTGCCAGCAGCTCAGAGAAAAGGGCGGGAGGCGGTCGGACCCAGTACTTC
abundance: few; d_gene: -; v_gene: TRBV6-4; j_gene: TRBJ2-6; CDR3aa: CASSEKAGANGLTF; CDR3nt: TGTGCCAGCAGTGAGAAGGCTGGGGCCAACGGCCTGACTTTC
abundance: many; d_gene: TRBD1; v_gene: TRBV2; j_gene: TRBJ1-6; CDR3aa: CASSARQGANSPLHF; CDR3nt: TGTGCCAGCAGTGCCAGACAGGGGGCAAATTCACCCCTCCACTTT
abundance: -; d_gene: -; v_gene: TRBV6-1; j_gene: TRBJ2-2; CDR3aa: CASSEYLSGELFF; CDR3nt: TGTGCCAGCAGTGAATATCTATCGGGGGAGCTGTTTTTT
abundance: once; d_gene: TRBD2; v_gene: TRBV5-4; j_gene: TRBJ2-1; CDR3aa: CASTLREGPYNEQFF; CDR3nt: TGTGCCAGCACCCTAAGGGAGGGCCCCTACAATGAGCAGTTCTTC
abundance: -; d_gene: -; v_gene: TRBV5-4; j_gene: TRBJ2-2; CDR3aa: CASSPEGQWDTGELFF; CDR3nt: TGTGCCAGCAGCCCGGAGGGACAGTGGGACACCGGGGAGCTGTTTTTT
abundance: -; d_gene: TRBD2; v_gene: TRBV27; j_gene: TRBJ2-1; CDR3aa: CASSLWTSGSDEQFF; CDR3nt: TGTGCCAGCAGTTTATGGACTAGCGGGAGTGATGAGCAGTTCTTC
abundance: -; d_gene: TRBD2; v_gene: TRBV29-1; j_gene: TRBJ2-5; CDR3aa: CSVDGGDPGETQYF; CDR3nt: TGCAGCGTTGATGGGGGGGACCCCGGGGAGACCCAGTACTTC
abundance: -; d_gene: -; v_gene: TRBV7-9; j_gene: TRBJ2-2; CDR3aa: CASSPGWGTGELFF; CDR3nt: TGTGCCAGCAGCCCGGGATGGGGTACCGGGGAGCTGTTTTTT
abundance: -; d_gene: -; v_gene: TRBV27; j_gene: TRBJ1-5; CDR3aa: CASSLSGVVDIQPQHF; CDR3nt: TGTGCCAGCAGTTTATCAGGGGTTGTGGATATTCAGCCCCAGCATTTT
abundance: -; d_gene: TRBD1; v_gene: TRBV6-1; j_gene: TRBJ1-5; CDR3aa: CASSAGQGRQPQHF; CDR3nt: TGTGCCAGCAGCGCCGGACAGGGGAGGCAGCCCCAGCATTTT
abundance: -; d_gene: -; v_gene: TRBV28; j_gene: TRBJ1-5; CDR3aa: CASSFGLGPVNQPQHF; CDR3nt: TGTGCCAGCAGTTTTGGTTTGGGGCCGGTCAATCAGCCCCAGCATTTT
abundance: -; d_gene: -; v_gene: TRBV10-1; j_gene: TRBJ1-4; CDR3aa: CIPTRGLDEKLFF; CDR3nt: TGCATCCCCACTCGGGGTTTGGATGAAAAACTGTTTTTT
abundance: -; d_gene: -; v_gene: TRBV5-1; j_gene: TRBJ2-3; CDR3aa: CASSLAGDPTDTQYF; CDR3nt: TGCGCCAGCAGCTTGGCAGGGGACCCCACAGATACGCAGTATTTT
abundance: once; d_gene: TRBD1; v_gene: TRBV28; j_gene: TRBJ1-1; CDR3aa: CASSYRGSNTEAFF; CDR3nt: TGTGCCAGCAGCTACAGGGGGTCGAACACTGAAGCTTTCTTT
abundance: -; d_gene: -; v_gene: TRBV2; j_gene: TRBJ2-1; CDR3aa: CASKVPGEGYNEQFF; CDR3nt: TGTGCCAGCAAAGTCCCGGGAGAGGGGTACAATGAGCAGTTCTTC
abundance: -; d_gene: TRBD1; v_gene: TRBV7-2; j_gene: TRBJ1-5; CDR3aa: CASSTGQGGQPQHF; CDR3nt: TGTGCCAGCAGCACAGGACAGGGGGGTCAGCCCCAGCATTTT
abundance: -; d_gene: -; v_gene: TRBV13; j_gene: TRBJ1-3; CDR3aa: CASSFLPGSGNTIYF; CDR3nt: TGTGCCAGCAGCTTTTTGCCAGGGTCTGGAAACACCATATATTTT